This T cell receptor (beta chain) was documented in a study of cytomegalovirus exposure and HLA in healthy donors. Study-wide results and caveats: Owing to their indistinguishability, certain V segments, notably TRBV6-2 and TRBV6-3, were excluded. The study put 150 to 200 TCR beta chains on its list as cytomegalovirus-associated. In a later analysis, TCR beta V- and J-gene trimming showed a link to a missense DCLRE1C variant.

The PCR made use of 60 Vbeta and 13 Jbeta primers. TCRdb's copy holds only in-frame clones and misses some; the assay was immunoSEQ multiplex PCR. The sample yields approximately 45,000 clones, around 72% seen once. Note on this clone: What it binds is unknown.

Between the trimmed V and J ends, which lost 5 bases and 0 bases, there was a span of 17 bases. The CDR3 contains 17 residues. Looked up from germline, CDR1 is PRHDT and CDR2 is FYEKMQ (reference sequence). The sequence derives from a woman aged 25 to 39 in good health and CMV-seronegative. Sample: PBMCs. J is TRBJ2-1 and V is TRBV13, with a possible D match to TRBD2 (5 bases). The CDR3 DNA sequence: TGTGCCAGCAGCCGACCGGACTTGCTGAGCTCCTACAATGAGCAGTTCTTC. As protein: CASSRPDLLSSYNEQFF. Full variable domain (missing parts from reference TRBV13 and TRBJ2-1): AAGVIQSPRHLIKEKRETATLKCYPIPRHDTVYWYQQGPGQDPQFLISFYEKMQSDKGSIPDRFSAQQFSDYHSELNMSSLELGDSALYFCASSRPDLLSSYNEQFFGPGTRLTVL.